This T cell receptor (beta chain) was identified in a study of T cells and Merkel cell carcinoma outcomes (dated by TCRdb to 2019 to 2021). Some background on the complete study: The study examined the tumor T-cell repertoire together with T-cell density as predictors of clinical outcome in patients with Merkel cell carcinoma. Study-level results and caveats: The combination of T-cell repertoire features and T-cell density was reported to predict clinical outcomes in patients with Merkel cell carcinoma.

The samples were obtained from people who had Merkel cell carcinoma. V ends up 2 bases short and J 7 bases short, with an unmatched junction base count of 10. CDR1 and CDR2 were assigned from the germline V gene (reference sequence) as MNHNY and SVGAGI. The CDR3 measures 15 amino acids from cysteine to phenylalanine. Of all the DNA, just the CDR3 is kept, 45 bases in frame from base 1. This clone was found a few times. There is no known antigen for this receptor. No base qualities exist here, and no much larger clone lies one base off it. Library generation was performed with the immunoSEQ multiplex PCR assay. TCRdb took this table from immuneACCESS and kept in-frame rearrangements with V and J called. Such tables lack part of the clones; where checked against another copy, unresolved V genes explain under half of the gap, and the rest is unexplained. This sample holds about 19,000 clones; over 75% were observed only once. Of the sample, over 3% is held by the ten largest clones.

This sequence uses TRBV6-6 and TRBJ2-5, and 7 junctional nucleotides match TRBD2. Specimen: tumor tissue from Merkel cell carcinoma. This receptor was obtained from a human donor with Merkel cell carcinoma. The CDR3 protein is CASSYRRGPGGTQYF. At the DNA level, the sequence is TGTGCCAGCAGTTACCGACGGGGCCCGGGAGGGACCCAGTACTTC.